The clone carrying this TCR beta chain was picked up a small number of times. What it recognizes is unknown. The sample belongs to a study of identical twins. CDR1 is MDHEN and CDR2 is SYDVKM in the germline V gene. CDR3 length equals 16 residues. The V gene end was trimmed by 5 bases and the J gene end by 2 bases; junction bases not matched to a gene: 8. Study conclusions and caveats: Some out-of-frame alpha sequences were shared by twins, and these showed excess low generation probability.

Each cDNA held unique molecular identifiers, and template switching gave it a universal primer site. TCRdb passed the 5' RACE reads through MiXCR, listing each CDR3 protein once. The repertoire has about 220,000 distinct CDR3 sequences, approximately 7.3% of them found once; the top ten carry more than 5%. These data were also reused for a study on yellow fever vaccine responses in identical twins.

Material: CD8+ T cells sorted from blood. This sequence was found in a woman aged 18-29 years in good health. V is TRBV28 and J is TRBJ2-1, with 8 bases aligning to TRBD2. The CDR3 region has the DNA TGTGCCAGCAGTACCCTTAGCGGGGTAGCCTACAATGAGCAGTTCTTC. It yields the protein CASSTLSGVAYNEQFF.